This TCR beta chain originates from a study of early T cells in non-severe SARS-CoV-2 infection. Trimming stripped 5 bases from V and 2 bases from J, with 8 bases between. CDR3 size: 12 residues. The germline V gene encodes CDR1 SQVTM and CDR2 ANQGSEA. Separate cDNA molecules each had unique molecular identifiers attached to them. TCRdb called the 5' RACE reads again in MiXCR, with one record for every CDR3 protein. The data show tens of thousands of distinct CDR3 sequences, 10% to 14% seen once. This clonotype turned up a few times. Its antigen is currently unknown. Regarding the study as a whole: Matching with VDJdb favored anti-spike CD8 responses (missing private and CD4 specificities).

V gene TRBV29-1 combines with J gene TRBJ2-3; the D call may be TRBD1 or TRBD2 (5 bases each). The TCR comes from an adult who was a healthcare worker with PCR-confirmed SARS-CoV-2 infection or an uninfected control (not recorded which). Sequencing was performed on whole blood. The CDR3 spells CSVRDHTDTQYF. The CDR3 DNA follows: TGCAGCGTTCGGGACCACACAGATACGCAGTATTTT.